This entry concerns a single T cell receptor (beta chain). Trimming cost V 6 bases and J 0 bases; bases outside gene matches: 13. This CDR3 spans 17 amino acids. Germline loops: CDR1 SGHVS, CDR2 FQNEAQ. TCRdb used MiXCR to reprocess the RT-PCR reads, holding one entry per CDR3 protein. The table shows 710,000 or so distinct CDR3 sequences, with around 14% occurring only once. This sample stems from a study of response to subunit inactivated influenza vaccine. This specimen was PBMCs from blood, taken 11 to 12 days after vaccination. The rearrangement uses TRBV7-8 and TRBJ1-1, with TRBD1 matching over 7 bases. This receptor was taken from a man aged 50-60 years who received an inactivated influenza vaccine. As DNA, the CDR3 is TGTGCCAGCAGACCAAACAGGGGAGGGGACATGAACACTGAAGCTTTCTTT. It codes for CASRPNRGGDMNTEAFF. Complete variable domain (other parts from reference TRBV7-8 and TRBJ1-1): GAGVSQSPRYKVAKRGQDVALRCDPISGHVSLFWYQQALGQGPEFLTYFQNEAQLDKSGLPSDRFFAERPEGSVSTLKIQRTQQEDSAVYLCASRPNRGGDMNTEAFFGQGTRLTVV.